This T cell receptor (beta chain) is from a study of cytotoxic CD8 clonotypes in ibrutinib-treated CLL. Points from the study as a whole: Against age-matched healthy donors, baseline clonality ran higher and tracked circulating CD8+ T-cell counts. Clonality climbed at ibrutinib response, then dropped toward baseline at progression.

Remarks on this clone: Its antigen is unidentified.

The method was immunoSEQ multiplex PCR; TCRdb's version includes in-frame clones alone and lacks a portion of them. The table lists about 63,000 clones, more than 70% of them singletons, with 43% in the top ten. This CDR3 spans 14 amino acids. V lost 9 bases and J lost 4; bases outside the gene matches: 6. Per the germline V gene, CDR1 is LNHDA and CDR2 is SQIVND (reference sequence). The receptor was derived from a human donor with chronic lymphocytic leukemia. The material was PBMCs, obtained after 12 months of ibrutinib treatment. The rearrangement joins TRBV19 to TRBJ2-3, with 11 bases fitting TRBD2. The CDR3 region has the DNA TGTGCCAGCCAATCGGGACTAGCGGCAGATACGCAGTATTTT. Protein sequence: CASQSGLAADTQYF.